Each of the 30 T cell receptor beta chains below was sequenced from the same sample in a study of blood T cells in healthy people across ages. For the second PCR, which ran for about 6 to 12 cycles, a sample-barcoded 5' primer and a J-beta primer mix were used. Each CDR3 protein gets one entry after TCRdb re-called the 5' RACE reads with MiXCR. Of roughly 1,300,000 distinct CDR3 sequences listed, around 59% are singletons. Sequencing was performed on blood. These receptors originate from a young man in good health.

J is TRBJ2-1 and V is TRBV10-3; D uncertain. V lost 4 bases and J lost 0, with 7 bases in between. The CDR3 runs to 14 residues. CDR1 and CDR2 (germline): ENHRY, SYGVKD. CDR3 region: CAISVLNSYNEQFF. CDR3 coding DNA: TGTGCCATCAGTGTTCTGAACTCCTACAATGAGCAGTTCTTC.

This chain joins TRBV5-1 and TRBJ1-4; 8 nucleotides align to TRBD1. Trimming took 4 bases from V and 5 from J; bases not matched to a gene: 7. Germline lookup yields CDR1 SGHRS and CDR2 YFSETQ. This CDR3 has 15 amino acids. CDR3 DNA sequence: TGCGCCAGCAGCCAACCCGGACAGGGAAATGAAAAACTGTTTTTT. Amino acids: CASSQPGQGNEKLFF.

The rearrangement joins TRBV4-3 to TRBJ2-1; TRBD1 agrees at 8 bases. After removal of 0 bases from V and 5 bases from J, the junction contained 9 bases not matched to a gene. Germline V CDR1 and CDR2: LGHNA, YSLEER. This CDR3 spans 17 amino acids. CDR3: CASSQDWTGIKDNEQFF. CDR3 bases: TGCGCCAGCAGCCAAGACTGGACAGGGATAAAGGACAATGAGCAGTTCTTC.

The J gene is TRBJ2-5, the V gene TRBV20-1, with TRBD1 matching over 8 bases. The J call may not be correct, given that the DNA end is closer to TRBJ2-7. This CDR3 has 14 amino acids. Germline CDR1 reads DFQATT; CDR2 reads SNEGSKA (reference sequence). The CDR3 region is CSAQGQGGRYEQYF. CDR3 coding DNA: TGCAGTGCACAAGGACAGGGCGGTCGCTACGAGCAGTACTTC.

This chain connects TRBV6-5 to TRBJ1-1, with TRBD1 matching over 9 bases. Germline trimming cut 4 bases from V and 4 bases from J; bases unmatched to any gene: 4. Germline CDR1 MNHEY, CDR2 SVGAGI. The CDR3 totals 14 residues. The CDR3 region has the DNA TGTGCCAGCAGTTGGGACAGGGAGAGCACTGAAGCTTTCTTT. This codes for CASSWDRESTEAFF.

This clonotype was observed a few times. The CDR3 here is CASSQGLAGGQISSYEQYF. Written as DNA, the CDR3 is TGCGCCAGCAGCCAAGGTCTAGCGGGGGGGCAAATCAGCTCCTACGAGCAGTACTTC. The chain is built from TRBV4-3 and TRBJ2-7; 12 bases map to TRBD2. The CDR3 loop spans 19 amino acids. V gave up 1 base and J gave up 0 bases; unmatched junction bases: 10. CDR1 LGHNA and CDR2 YSLEER come from the germline V gene.

The chain employs TRBV5-1 and TRBJ2-7, with D perhaps TRBD2 (6 bases). Germline V lookup: CDR1 SGHRS, CDR2 YFSETQ. The CDR3 is made up of 14 amino acids. With 1 base removed from V and 3 bases from J, the gap between germline ends came to 11 bases. The CDR3 here is CASSLNGGRYEQYF. CDR3 nucleotides: TGCGCCAGCAGCTTGAATGGAGGGCGCTACGAGCAGTACTTC. Full variable domain (missing parts from reference TRBV5-1 and TRBJ2-7): KAGVTQTPRYLIKTRGQQVTLSCSPISGHRSVSWYQQTPGQGLQFLFEYFSETQRNKGNFPGRFSGRQFSNSRSEMNVSTLELGDSALYLCASSLNGGRYEQYFGPGTRLTVT.

This clonotype was seen more than once but under ten times. This rearrangement joins TRBV4-3 to TRBJ2-7; D is ambiguous. Trimming took off 4 bases at V and 2 bases at J, with 15 bases between the two ends. There are 15 residues in the CDR3. The V gene's germline CDR1 is LGHNA and CDR2 YSLEER. CDR3 in DNA: TGCGCCAGCAGCCCAACAGTTGGGCCAGCCTACGAGCAGTACTTC. Protein sequence: CASSPTVGPAYEQYF.

A remark on this clonotype: A read error may produce the germline difference seen at one junction end. The chain couples TRBV28 to TRBJ2-1; no definite D call. There are 15 residues in the CDR3. Germline-derived CDR1 and CDR2 are MDHEN and SYDVKM. CDR3 protein: CASSPDSSSYDEQFF. The CDR3 nucleotides read TGTGCCAGCAGTCCCGACTCGAGCTCCTACGATGAGCAGTTCTTC. Based on the CDR3 plus reference TRBV28 and TRBJ2-1, the full variable domain is DVKVTQSSRYLVKRTGEKVFLECVQDMDHENMFWYRQDPGLGLRLIYFSYDVKMKEKGDIPEGYSVSREKKERFSLILESASTNQTSMYLCASSPDSSSYDEQFFGPGTRLTVL.

For the CDR3, the DNA is TGTGCCACTACATACAATGAGCAGTTCTTC. It codes for CATTYNEQFF. J is TRBJ2-1 and V is TRBV6-5; D is unclear. This CDR3 is built from 10 residues. Trimming took 10 bases from V and 4 from J, leaving 5 bases between them. Germline V gene data show CDR1 as MNHEY and CDR2 as SVGAGI.

This chain connects TRBV20-1 to TRBJ2-3; no reliable D call. The CDR3 runs to 15 residues. In germline, CDR1 is DFQATT, CDR2 SNEGSKA (reference sequence). V lost 0 bases, J lost 3 bases, and 13 bases lay in between. CDR3: CSAREGLVGTDTQYF. CDR3 DNA: TGCAGTGCTAGAGAGGGCCTGGTGGGAACAGATACGCAGTATTTT.

The V and J genes are TRBV5-5 and TRBJ2-7; the D is unclear. The germline V and J ends were trimmed by 0 bases and 4 bases, with 8 bases remaining between them. The CDR3 is 13 residues long. Germline CDR1 SGHKS, CDR2 YYEKEE (reference sequence). The CDR3 is CASSLVSVYEQYF. CDR3 nucleotide sequence: TGTGCCAGCAGCTTGGTCTCGGTATACGAGCAGTACTTC.

V is TRBV20-1 and J is TRBJ2-5; perhaps TRBD1 as D (5 bases). The end of the DNA is better explained by TRBJ2-7, so the J call may be wrong. Germline V gene data show CDR1 as DFQATT and CDR2 as SNEGSKA (reference sequence). The CDR3 contains 14 residues. As DNA, the CDR3 is TGCAGTGCTAGAAGGCCGACAGTGCAACGCGAGCAGTACTTC. Translated: CSARRPTVQREQYF.

The CDR3 region is CASSPVAGGNEQFF. As DNA, the CDR3 is TGTGCCAGCAGTCCCGTAGCGGGAGGCAATGAGCAGTTCTTC. The gene calls are TRBV6-2 or TRBV6-3 and TRBJ2-1; 10 nucleotides match TRBD2. The V segment lost 5 bases and the J segment 6 bases; nucleotides outside the gene matches: 4. Germline loops: CDR1 MNHEY, CDR2 SVGEGT. The CDR3 runs 14 residues.

The rearrangement links TRBV5-1 to TRBJ2-5, with 9 bases that match TRBD2. The germline V gene has CDR1 SGHRS and CDR2 YFSETQ. The V and J ends lost 4 bases and 0 bases, in that order; junction bases with no gene match: 13. The length of the CDR3 is 18 residues. The CDR3 nucleotides are TGCGCCAGCAGCCCGGGGTCGAATAGCGGGGGAGACCAAGAGACCCAGTACTTC. The encoded protein is CASSPGSNSGGDQETQYF.

As to this clonotype: The junction differs from germline at one of its ends, possibly a read error. As DNA, the CDR3 is TGTGCCGGCAGTTCACTAGCGGGAGCCTTCGAGCAGTACTTC. Translating it yields CAGSSLAGAFEQYF. The J gene is TRBJ2-1, the V gene TRBV27; 11 positions match TRBD2. The end of the DNA is better explained by TRBJ2-7, so the J call may be wrong. Germline assignment: CDR1 MNHEY and CDR2 SMNVEV (reference sequence). This CDR3 is 14 amino acids long.

This clonotype was counted between two and nine times. The chain has TRBV25-1 and TRBJ1-2; TRBD1 is a possible D gene (5 bases). The CDR3 consists of 14 residues. V shed 0 bases and J shed 6 bases, with 11 bases lying between them. Germline CDR1 MGHDK, CDR2 SYGVNS. CDR3 region: CASSEYGRANGYTF. CDR3 coding DNA: TGTGCCAGCAGTGAATACGGCAGGGCCAATGGCTACACCTTC.

This chain joins TRBV20-1 and TRBJ2-1, with D possibly TRBD2 on 6 matching bases. The CDR3 consists of 17 residues. In germline, CDR1 is DFQATT, CDR2 SNEGSKA (reference sequence). The V gene lost 6 bases and the J gene lost 4 bases, with 25 bases spanning the gap. The CDR3 region is CSARKARKDYLYNEQFF. As DNA, the CDR3 is TGCAGTGCCCGCAAAGCACGCAAGGACTACCTTTACAATGAGCAGTTCTTC.

The chain employs TRBV20-1 and TRBJ2-6; D call uncertain. Germline-derived CDR1 and CDR2 are DFQATT and SNEGSKA (reference sequence). This CDR3 has 14 residues. The V end was cut by 8 bases, the J end by 2 bases, with 13 bases between. As DNA, the CDR3 is TGCAGTACTCCCTACATCACTGGGGCCAACGTCCTGACTTTC. Translation: CSTPYITGANVLTF.

J is TRBJ2-1 and V is TRBV15; D is possibly TRBD2 (6 bases). CDR1 and CDR2 from the germline V gene are LNHNV and YYDKDF (reference sequence). The CDR3 contains 15 residues. V lost 0 bases and J 6 bases, leaving 12 bases between the germline ends. CDR3 sequence: CATSRDGGTANEQFF. The CDR3 DNA follows: TGTGCCACCAGCAGAGATGGGGGGACTGCCAATGAGCAGTTCTTC.

The rearrangement links TRBV6-6 to TRBJ1-6; D is perhaps TRBD1 (6 bases). CDR1 is MNHNY, CDR2 SVGAGI, per germline (reference sequence). V gave up 5 bases and J gave up 2 bases, with 10 bases separating them. The CDR3 runs 15 residues. This chain's CDR3 is CASSPGTPYNSPLHF. CDR3 nucleotide sequence: TGTGCCAGCAGTCCCGGGACACCCTATAATTCACCCCTCCACTTT.

This clonotype was observed a handful of times. The V call is TRBV28, the J call TRBJ2-4; no firm D call. CDR1 and CDR2 (germline): MDHEN, SYDVKM. The CDR3 is 14 residues long. Trimming took 2 bases from V and 0 from J, leaving 5 bases between them. This CDR3 reads CASSLQAAKNIQYF. CDR3 bases: TGTGCCAGCAGTTTACAGGCAGCCAAAAACATTCAGTACTTC. The whole variable domain, remainder taken from reference TRBV28 and TRBJ2-4, is DVKVTQSSRYLVKRTGEKVFLECVQDMDHENMFWYRQDPGLGLRLIYFSYDVKMKEKGDIPEGYSVSREKKERFSLILESASTNQTSMYLCASSLQAAKNIQYFGAGTRLSVL.

This clonotype has only a few counts. The chain employs TRBV12-1 and TRBJ2-3; the D call TRBD1 from the table was never checked on the DNA. TRBV12-1 represents a pseudogene. This CDR3 has 18 residues. The CDR3 here is CASSPTGSSGGQGDTQYF. The CDR3 DNA follows: TGTGCCAGCAGCCCCACGGGCTCAAGCGGGGGACAGGGAGATACGCAGTATTTT.

V is TRBV6-2 or TRBV6-3 and J is TRBJ2-7; D call uncertain. Germline V gene lookup returns CDR1 MNHEY and CDR2 SVGEGT. V dropped 5 bases and J dropped 6 bases, with 17 bases sitting between them. The CDR3 loop spans 14 amino acids. The CDR3 spells CASSPTRNVGEQYF. The CDR3 DNA follows: TGTGCCAGCAGTCCGACAAGAAATGTAGGCGAGCAGTACTTC.

This clonotype was observed a handful of times. The V gene is TRBV2, the J gene TRBJ2-5; D may be TRBD1 or TRBD2 (5 bases each). Trimming took off 4 bases at V and 11 bases at J, with 17 bases between the two ends. The CDR3 runs to 13 residues. In germline, CDR1 is SNHLY, CDR2 FYNNEI. This chain's CDR3 is CASSGDGPNEQYF. The CDR3 nucleotides read TGTGCCAGCAGTGGGGACGGCCCCAATGAGCAGTACTTC.

This clonotype was observed a single time. The rearrangement links TRBV20-1 to TRBJ2-3; 10 bases fit TRBD2. Trimming cost V 4 bases and J 6 bases; bases outside gene matches: 7. The CDR3 has 14 residues. From germline, CDR1 is DFQATT and CDR2 SNEGSKA (reference sequence). CDR3 DNA: TGCAGTGCTACCGGGACTAGCGAATACGATACGCAGTATTTT. It is translated as CSATGTSEYDTQYF.

This clonotype showed up just a few times. The rearrangement joins TRBV10-3 to TRBJ2-5, with D uncertain. The CDR3 runs to 14 residues. Germline CDR1 and CDR2: ENHRY and SYGVKD. V lost 4 bases and J 0 bases, leaving 9 bases between the germline ends. CDR3 DNA: TGTGCCATCAGTGGCTTTGTGGACCAAGAGACCCAGTACTTC. Translating it yields CAISGFVDQETQYF.

This clonotype has just a few counts. The CDR3 sequence: CASSPLGTGTDTQYF. CDR3 in DNA: TGTGCCAGCAGCCCGCTAGGGACGGGCACAGATACGCAGTATTTT. This chain joins TRBV27 and TRBJ2-3; the D call may be TRBD1 or TRBD2 (5 bases each). Germline CDR1 MNHEY, CDR2 SMNVEV (reference sequence). The CDR3 contains 15 residues. Trimming took off 6 bases at V and 1 base at J, with 14 bases between the two ends.

V gene TRBV27 combines with J gene TRBJ1-6; D is perhaps TRBD1 (5 bases). Germline CDR1 is MNHEY and CDR2 is SMNVEV (reference sequence). Trimming cost V 3 bases and J 7 bases, with 7 bases left between them. The CDR3 is 13 residues long. The CDR3 DNA reads as TGTGCCAGCAGTTTTGAGGGGAATTCACCCCTCCACTTT. Protein sequence: CASSFEGNSPLHF.

V is TRBV4-3 and J is TRBJ2-7; unclear D gene. Deletions cut 0 bases from V and 4 bases from J, with 10 bases between. Germline assignment: CDR1 LGHNA and CDR2 YSLEER. CDR3 length equals 14 residues. CDR3 sequence reads: CASSQERQSYEQYF. The DNA for the CDR3 is TGCGCCAGCAGCCAAGAAAGGCAGTCGTACGAGCAGTACTTC.